This T cell receptor beta chain was captured by sequencing in a study of response to subunit inactivated influenza vaccine. Findings and limits, study-wide: The authors suggested that every seasonal influenza vaccination recruits few new T cells.

CDR1 and CDR2 from the germline V gene are DFQATT and SNEGSKA (reference sequence). Between the trimmed V and J ends, which lost 4 bases and 0 bases, there was a span of 18 bases. This CDR3 has 16 residues. Each CDR3 protein is one row after TCRdb ran MiXCR on the RT-PCR reads. The sample lists under 850,000 distinct CDR3 sequences, approximately 18% occurring once. This clonotype occurred a few times. Its antigen is as yet unknown. The sample was PBMCs from blood, taken 5 to 6 days after vaccination. The chain combines TRBV20-1 with TRBJ1-2; D may be TRBD1 (5 bases). The TCR comes from a man aged 50 or older who received an inactivated influenza vaccine. The CDR3: CSAKGVDRDTNYGYTF. The CDR3 DNA follows: TGCAGTGCTAAGGGTGTAGACAGAGACACTAACTATGGCTACACCTTC.